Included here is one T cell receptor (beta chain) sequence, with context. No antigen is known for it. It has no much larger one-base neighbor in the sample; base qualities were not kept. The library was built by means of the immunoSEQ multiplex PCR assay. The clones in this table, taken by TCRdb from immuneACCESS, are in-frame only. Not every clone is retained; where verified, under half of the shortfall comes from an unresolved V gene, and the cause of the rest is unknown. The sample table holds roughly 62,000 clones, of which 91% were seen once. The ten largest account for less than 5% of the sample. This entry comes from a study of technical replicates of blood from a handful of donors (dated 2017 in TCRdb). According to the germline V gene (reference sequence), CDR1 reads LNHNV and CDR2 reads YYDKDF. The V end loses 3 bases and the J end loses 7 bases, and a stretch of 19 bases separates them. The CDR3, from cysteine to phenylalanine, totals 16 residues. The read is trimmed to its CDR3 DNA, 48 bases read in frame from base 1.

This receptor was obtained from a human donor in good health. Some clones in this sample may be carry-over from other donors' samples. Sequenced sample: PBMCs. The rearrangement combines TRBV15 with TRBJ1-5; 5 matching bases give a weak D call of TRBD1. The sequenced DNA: TGTGCCACCAGCAGCAAGACAGTGGGGCTTGGGCAGCCCCAGCATTTT. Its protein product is CATSSKTVGLGQPQHF.